The rows below give T cell receptor beta chains drawn from one sample of a study of CD8 T cells in ankylosing spondylitis. TCRdb recomputed calls from the 5' RACE reads with MiXCR, one row per CDR3 protein. The sample includes approximately 440,000 distinct CDR3 sequences, 17% of them seen just once. Sequenced sample: blood, either unsorted or a sorted T cell fraction (not recorded which). These receptors all come from a male donor with ankylosing spondylitis. CDR3s include the opening cysteine and the closing phenylalanine or tryptophan. The order of the fields is J gene, clone size, V gene, D gene, CDR3 DNA, CDR3 protein. The D gene is left open where the match is weak. Clone sizes are given selectively: once, few, many, or a class where the clone is expanded.

>TRBJ2-3|few|TRBV12-3/TRBV12-4|TRBD2
TGTGCCAGCAGCCTCGGTGGTAGCGGGAGGGCTGATACGCAGTATTTT
CASSLGGSGRADTQYF
>TRBJ2-1|few|TRBV6-1|NA
TGTGCCAGCAGACCCGGTACAGGGCTCTCCTACAATGAGCAGTTCTTC
CASRPGTGLSYNEQFF
>TRBJ1-2|NA|TRBV28|TRBD1
TGTGCCAGTCGCGGCGGGACAGGGGTTGGCTACACCTTC
CASRGGTGVGYTF
>TRBJ2-1|NA|TRBV2|TRBD2
TGTGCCAGCAGACCAAACGGGGGGGCCAACAATGAGCAGTTCTTC
CASRPNGGANNEQFF
>TRBJ2-5|NA|TRBV27|TRBD2
TGTGCCAGCAGCACGGGACTAGCGGGCCAAGAGACCCAGTACTTC
CASSTGLAGQETQYF
>TRBJ1-5|NA|TRBV20-1|NA
TGCAGTGCTAGAGATCTGACAGTAAGTCAGCCCCAGCATTTT
CSARDLTVSQPQHF
>TRBJ2-3|few|TRBV6-6|NA
TGTGCCAGCAGCCCCGCCTGGGGCGGTACGCAGTATTTT
CASSPAWGGTQYF
>TRBJ2-1|many|TRBV6-5|TRBD1
TGTGCCAGCAGTTACGGGACAGGCGACAATGAGCAGTTCTTC
CASSYGTGDNEQFF
>TRBJ2-6|NA|TRBV12-3/TRBV12-4|NA
TGTGCCAGCACCCCTACTGGGGGGGCCAACGTCCTGACTTTC
CASTPTGGANVLTF
>TRBJ1-1|NA|TRBV18|NA
TGTGCCAGCTCACCGGGGGGTTTGGGAGTTGGGACTGAAGCTTTCTTT
CASSPGGLGVGTEAFF
>TRBJ2-7|NA|TRBV29-1|NA
TGCAGCGTTGGAAAACCCTTGTCCGGTGAGCAGTACTTC
CSVGKPLSGEQYF
>TRBJ1-2|few|TRBV10-3|NA
TGTGCCATCAGTGACAGTTCTAACTATGGCTACACCTTC
CAISDSSNYGYTF
>TRBJ2-5|once|TRBV30|NA
TGTGCCTGGAGTGTAAGGTCGGGAAATATACAAGAGACCCAGTACTTC
CAWSVRSGNIQETQYF
>TRBJ2-3|NA|TRBV19|TRBD2
TGTGCCAGCCGCCCCGGAGCGGGGGGGACAGATACGCAGTATTTT
CASRPGAGGTDTQYF
>TRBJ1-4|many|TRBV7-9|NA
TGTGCCAGCTCCGAGGGGCACGGTAATGAAAAACTGTTTTTT
CASSEGHGNEKLFF
>TRBJ2-2|NA|TRBV30|TRBD2
TGTGCCTGGAGGGGATCCTCGACTAGCGGGAGGAACACCGGGGAGCTGTTTTTT
CAWRGSSTSGRNTGELFF
>TRBJ2-3|once|TRBV9|NA
TGTGCCAGCAGCGTAGAGGGGAATGGTGGCTCCCCCACAGATACGCAGTATTTT
CASSVEGNGGSPTDTQYF